The clone carrying this T cell receptor beta chain was seen more than once but under ten times. Its antigen is undetermined. V lost 7 bases to trimming and J lost 3 bases; unmatched junction nucleotides: 8. Germline loops: CDR1 SGHVS, CDR2 FNYEAQ. The CDR3 runs 15 residues. This entry comes from a study of cytomegalovirus exposure and HLA in healthy donors. Background on the study: Most donors, 70% to 85% of several hundred genotyped, fell in the Caucasian-associated ancestry cluster.

Findings and limits, study-wide: Available immune exposure information covered CMV serostatus only.

It was with 60 Vbeta and 13 Jbeta primers that the PCR ran. Measured with immunoSEQ multiplex PCR; TCRdb has only the in-frame clones, and not every one. The data show more than 80,000 clones, 65% to 85% seen once. The receptor was isolated from a woman aged 60 to 75 in good health and CMV-seropositive. The chain links TRBV7-6 to TRBJ1-4; 7 nucleotides align to TRBD1. Sequencing used PBMCs. The CDR3 nucleotides read TGTGCCAGCAAGAACCGGGACAGCCCTAATGAAAAACTGTTTTTT. It encodes CASKNRDSPNEKLFF. The entire variable domain, with the rest obtained from reference TRBV7-6 and TRBJ1-4, is as follows: GAGVSQSPRYKVTKRGQDVALRCDPISGHVSLYWYRQALGQGPEFLTYFNYEAQQDKSGLPNDRFSAERPEGSISTLTIQRTEQRDSAMYRCASKNRDSPNEKLFFGSGTQLSVL.